A single sample is the source of the 29 T cell receptor beta chains below, sequenced in a study of blood T cell repertoires in COVID-19. Produced via immunoSEQ multiplex PCR; TCRdb's table is partial and in-frame only. The repertoire holds 340,000 or so clones, more than 75% seen once, with 1% in the top ten. Sequences were obtained from peripheral blood. The receptors were sampled from a man aged 45-60 years with active or convalescent COVID-19.

This clone was picked up a small number of times. CDR3 DNA sequence: TGTGCCAGCAGCCAAGCGGGAGTGACGAACAATGAGCAGTTCTTC. It encodes CASSQAGVTNNEQFF. The rearrangement uses TRBV3-1 (or the pseudogene TRBV3-2) and TRBJ2-1; TRBD2 is a possible D gene (6 bases). Looked up from germline, CDR1 is LGHDT and CDR2 is YNNKEL (reference sequence). This CDR3 has 15 residues. V lost 1 base to trimming and J lost 5 bases, with 12 bases between them.

The chain carries TRBV7-7 and TRBJ2-1; 8 positions agree with TRBD2. Germline-derived CDR1 and CDR2 are SSHAT and FNYEAQ (reference sequence). The CDR3 runs 14 residues. Trimming took 4 bases from V and 9 from J; bases not matched to a gene: 8. In DNA, the CDR3 is TGTGCCAGCAGCTACGGGACTAGTCCCACTGAGCAGTTCTTC. This translates into CASSYGTSPTEQFF.

The gene calls are TRBV28 and TRBJ2-7, with 9 bases that match TRBD1. CDR3 length: 14 amino acids. CDR1 and CDR2 (germline): MDHEN, SYDVKM. The junction had 9 bases not matched to a gene; V was cut back by 6 bases and J by 6 bases. CDR3 region: CASRASGDRVEQYF. Here the CDR3 DNA reads TGTGCCAGCAGGGCCTCGGGGGACAGGGTCGAGCAGTACTTC.

The chain recombines TRBV30 with TRBJ2-1; the match to TRBD2 covers 8 bases. Germline values: CDR1 GTSNPN, CDR2 SVGIG (reference sequence). With 3 bases clipped from V and 10 bases from J, the junction kept 11 bases outside the gene matches. This CDR3 contains 14 residues. CDR3 nucleotide sequence: TGTGCCTGGAGCCGGACTAGCCTTTCAAGGGAGCAGTTCTTC. Translation gives CAWSRTSLSREQFF. Full variable domain (remainder filled in from reference TRBV30 and TRBJ2-1): SQTIHQWPATLVQPVGSPLSLECTVEGTSNPNLYWYRQAAGRGLQLLFYSVGIGQISSEVPQNLSASRPQDRQFILSSKKLLLSDSGFYLCAWSRTSLSREQFFGPGTRLTVL.

The V gene is TRBV28, the J gene TRBJ1-2, with D unresolved. The CDR3 is 15 amino acids. The V and J ends lost 2 bases and 4 bases respectively, with 14 bases between them. Germline CDR1 and CDR2: MDHEN and SYDVKM. The CDR3 bases are TGTGCCAGCAGTTTAGATGTGCGCGAGATCTATGGCTACACCTTC. Amino acid sequence: CASSLDVREIYGYTF.

V is TRBV11-3 and J is TRBJ2-1; 11 nucleotides align to TRBD1. CDR1 is SGHNT and CDR2 is YENEEA in the germline V gene. V lost 4 bases and J lost 2; bases outside the gene matches: 1. The CDR3 is made up of 15 amino acids. In DNA, the CDR3 is TGTGCCAGCAGCTGGACAGGGGGCGCCTACAATGAGCAGTTCTTC. Protein sequence: CASSWTGGAYNEQFF.

The chain recombines TRBV28 with TRBJ2-7; 10 bases align to TRBD2. The J segment lost 5 bases and the V segment lost 6 bases, leaving 10 bases of the junction unmatched. The CDR3 consists of 15 residues. Germline V gene data show CDR1 as MDHEN and CDR2 as SYDVKM. CDR3 DNA sequence: TGTGCCAGCAGCACTACCACTAGCGGGACCGACGAGCAGTACTTC. Amino acids: CASSTTTSGTDEQYF.

The chain uses TRBV2 and TRBJ1-2; possible D gene TRBD1, 6 bases. V dropped 3 bases and J dropped 2 bases, with 10 bases sitting between them. Germline CDR1 and CDR2: SNHLY and FYNNEI. The CDR3 contains 14 residues. The CDR3 sequence: CASSEYRVNYGYTF. For the CDR3, the DNA is TGTGCCAGCAGTGAGTACAGGGTGAACTATGGCTACACCTTC.

The rearrangement joins TRBV18 to TRBJ2-1; a possible D gene is TRBD1 (6 bases). The CDR3 loop spans 17 amino acids. Germline V lookup: CDR1 KGHSH, CDR2 LQKENI. V lost 6 bases, J lost 5 bases, and 23 bases lay in between. DNA for the CDR3: TGTGCCAGCTCCCTCAACTTAGAGAGGGGGTTCCACAATGAGCAGTTCTTC. Its protein is CASSLNLERGFHNEQFF.

This clone appeared a single time. The CDR3, as DNA: TGTGCCAGCAGAATGACAGATAATAATTCACCCCTCCACTTT. Encoded protein: CASRMTDNNSPLHF. The chain combines TRBV25-1 with TRBJ1-6; weak D call: TRBD1 (5 bases). Germline V gene data show CDR1 as MGHDK and CDR2 as SYGVNS. The CDR3 consists of 14 residues. Trimming pared 6 bases from V and 5 bases from J, leaving 11 bases between.

The chain links TRBV21-1 to TRBJ2-7; the table calls TRBD2, which could not be checked here. TRBV21-1 counts as a pseudogene. The CDR3 length is 14 residues. CDR3 protein: CARSFSGGPYEQYF. CDR3 sequence (DNA): TGTGCCAGATCTTTCAGCGGGGGCCCCTACGAGCAGTACTTC.

The CDR3 bases are TGTGCCAGCAGTTTAACGGGCGGGGGAGATACGCAGTATTTT. Amino acid sequence: CASSLTGGGDTQYF. The chain links TRBV28 to TRBJ2-3; TRBD2 agrees at 7 bases. Germline CDR1 MDHEN, CDR2 SYDVKM. The V segment lost 2 bases and the J segment 5 bases; nucleotides outside the gene matches: 4. CDR3 length equals 14 residues. Full variable domain (remainder filled in from reference TRBV28 and TRBJ2-3): DVKVTQSSRYLVKRTGEKVFLECVQDMDHENMFWYRQDPGLGLRLIYFSYDVKMKEKGDIPEGYSVSREKKERFSLILESASTNQTSMYLCASSLTGGGDTQYFGPGTRLTVL.

The V gene is TRBV28, the J gene TRBJ1-4; D gene uncertain. CDR1 and CDR2 (germline): MDHEN, SYDVKM. There are 14 residues in the CDR3. V was clipped by 6 bases and J by 0 bases, with 8 bases between them. In DNA form, the CDR3 reads TGTGCCAGCAGCCGGTCAACAACTAATGAAAAACTGTTTTTT. Protein product: CASSRSTTNEKLFF.

This chain uses TRBV9 with TRBJ2-2; D possibly corresponds to TRBD2 (6 bases). The germline V and J ends were trimmed by 4 bases and 7 bases, with 14 bases remaining between them. Germline CDR1 is SGDLS and CDR2 is YYNGEE. The CDR3 consists of 14 residues. The CDR3 DNA reads as TGTGCCAGCAGCCCTCGAGCGGGCCTCGGGGAGCTGTTTTTT. It yields the protein CASSPRAGLGELFF.

This chain uses TRBV7-3 with TRBJ1-2, with TRBD1 identical over 7 bases. CDR1 SGHTA and CDR2 FQGTGA come from the germline V gene. The CDR3 is made up of 16 amino acids. V dropped 3 bases and J dropped 1; count of bases not matched to a gene: 8. The CDR3 DNA follows: TGTGCCAGCAGCTTCCGGACAGGCGCCTATAACTATGGCTACACCTTC. Translated: CASSFRTGAYNYGYTF.

This rearrangement joins TRBV7-8 to TRBJ1-1, with D possibly TRBD1 on 5 matching bases. Per germline, CDR1 SGHVS and CDR2 FQNEAQ. Deletions cut 2 bases from V and 11 bases from J, with 12 bases between. The CDR3 runs 12 residues. CDR3 nucleotide sequence: TGTGCCAGCAGCTTACTCGACAGTAGGGCTTTCTTT. Translation gives CASSLLDSRAFF. Full variable domain (rest looked up from reference TRBV7-8 and TRBJ1-1): GAGVSQSPRYKVAKRGQDVALRCDPISGHVSLFWYQQALGQGPEFLTYFQNEAQLDKSGLPSDRFFAERPEGSVSTLKIQRTQQEDSAVYLCASSLLDSRAFFGQGTRLTVV.

The rearrangement joins TRBV19 to TRBJ1-4, with TRBD1 identical over 7 bases. This CDR3 spans 14 amino acids. V shed 10 bases, J shed 8 bases, and the junction held 13 bases outside the gene matches. Germline CDR1 is LNHDA and CDR2 is SQIVND (reference sequence). The CDR3 loop is CATALQGQTEKLFF. In DNA form, the CDR3 reads TGTGCCACCGCACTACAGGGGCAGACGGAAAAACTGTTTTTT.

J is TRBJ2-1 and V is TRBV12-5; 9 bases are a match to TRBD2. The CDR3 covers 14 residues. Germline V gene lookup returns CDR1 LGHNT and CDR2 FRNRAP. V gave up 1 base and J gave up 7 bases; unmatched junction bases: 2. Here the CDR3 DNA reads TGTGCTAGTGGTTTGGGACTAGCGGCTAATGAGCAGTTCTTC. It codes for CASGLGLAANEQFF.

This chain connects TRBV5-8 to TRBJ2-3; 8 bases are a match to TRBD1. J was trimmed by 4 bases and V by 7 bases; bases with no gene match: 8. This CDR3 spans 14 amino acids. Germline-derived CDR1 and CDR2 are SGHTS and YDEGEE. This CDR3 reads CASGLQGEADTQYF. For the CDR3, the DNA is TGTGCCAGCGGACTACAGGGGGAAGCAGATACGCAGTATTTT.

This clone was found once. This rearrangement joins TRBV6-1 to TRBJ2-7, with D perhaps matching TRBD2 (6 bases). CDR1 MNHNS and CDR2 SASEGT come from the germline V gene. Trimming took off 4 bases at V and 5 bases at J, with 21 bases between the two ends. The CDR3 totals 16 residues. The CDR3 loop is CASSVGRGAGEDEQYF. The CDR3 coding sequence is TGTGCCAGCAGTGTTGGCCGCGGGGCAGGAGAGGACGAGCAGTACTTC.

The chain recombines TRBV6-5 with TRBJ2-3, with TRBD2 as a possible D gene (5 bases). Between the trimmed V and J ends, which lost 5 bases and 3 bases, there was a span of 15 bases. The CDR3 spans 15 residues. Germline V lookup: CDR1 MNHEY, CDR2 SVGAGI. The CDR3 is CASSRDYSQTDTQYF. The CDR3 DNA is TGTGCCAGCAGTCGAGACTACTCACAGACAGATACGCAGTATTTT.

The chain has TRBV19 and TRBJ2-1, with 7 bases lining up with TRBD1. The CDR3 runs to 15 residues. V lost 2 bases and J lost 2; bases outside the gene matches: 3. The germline V gene has CDR1 LNHDA and CDR2 SQIVND (reference sequence). For the CDR3, the DNA is TGTGCCAGTAGTATAATCGGGACAGCCTACAATGAGCAGTTCTTC. Translated, it gives CASSIIGTAYNEQFF. The whole variable domain, filled in from reference TRBV19 and TRBJ2-1, reads DGGITQSPKYLFRKEGQNVTLSCEQNLNHDAMYWYRQDPGQGLRLIYYSQIVNDFQKGDIAEGYSVSREKKESFPLTVTSAQKNPTAFYLCASSIIGTAYNEQFFGPGTRLTVL.

V usage is TRBV3-1 (or the pseudogene TRBV3-2) and J usage is TRBJ2-3; TRBD2 matches 8 bases. The CDR3 is 16 residues long. Trimming removed 5 bases from V and 2 bases from J; junction bases left unmatched: 9. CDR1 is LGHDT, CDR2 YNNKEL, per germline (reference sequence). The CDR3 loop reads CASSVAGGRTTDTQYF. The CDR3 DNA follows: TGTGCCAGCAGCGTAGCGGGCGGGAGGACCACAGATACGCAGTATTTT.

V is TRBV27 and J is TRBJ1-2; D unclear. Germline V gene sequence: CDR1 MNHEY, CDR2 SMNVEV (reference sequence). The CDR3 is 15 amino acids. The V end was cut by 3 bases, the J end by 4 bases, with 15 bases between. CDR3 sequence: CASSFAGRLVYGYTF. For the CDR3, the DNA is TGTGCCAGCAGTTTTGCAGGCCGCCTTGTCTATGGCTACACCTTC.

J is TRBJ1-3 and V is TRBV2, with 8 bases fitting TRBD1. V was pared by 6 bases and J by 4 bases, with 5 bases of the junction left unmatched. CDR3 length: 14 residues. Germline CDR1 and CDR2: SNHLY and FYNNEI. CDR3 nucleotides: TGTGCCAGCAGGGGGACAGGTTTGGGAAACACCATATATTTT. This codes for CASRGTGLGNTIYF.

V gene TRBV3-1 (or the pseudogene TRBV3-2) combines with J gene TRBJ2-5; D is possibly TRBD2 (5 bases). The V and J ends lost 0 bases and 3 bases respectively, with 14 bases between them. CDR3 length equals 16 residues. Germline-derived CDR1 and CDR2 are LGHDT and YNNKEL (reference sequence). For the CDR3, the DNA is TGTGCCAGCAGCCAAGACGGTACCTTAGCGAAAGAGACCCAGTACTTC. It is translated as CASSQDGTLAKETQYF.

This chain uses TRBV6-5 with TRBJ2-5; D perhaps matches TRBD2 (5 bases). The germline gives CDR1 MNHEY, CDR2 SVGAGI. Trimming took off 3 bases at V and 1 base at J, with 12 bases between the two ends. CDR3 size: 15 residues. The CDR3: CASSYPSSGQETQYF. The CDR3 nucleotides are TGTGCCAGCAGTTATCCTTCGAGCGGCCAAGAGACCCAGTACTTC.

The V call is TRBV7-2, the J call TRBJ1-1, with D tentatively TRBD1 (5 bases). Trimming cost V 5 bases and J 1 base, with 14 bases left between them. This CDR3 region has 15 residues. In germline, CDR1 is SGHTA, CDR2 FQGNSA. Here the CDR3 DNA reads TGTGCCAGCAGCCCCTGGATGGGGGGGAACACTGAAGCTTTCTTT. Protein sequence: CASSPWMGGNTEAFF. The complete variable domain, with remaining parts taken from reference TRBV7-2 and TRBJ1-1, reads GAGVSQSPSNKVTEKGKDVELRCDPISGHTALYWYRQSLGQGLEFLIYFQGNSAPDKSGLPSDRFSAERTGGSVSTLTIQRTQQEDSAVYLCASSPWMGGNTEAFFGQGTRLTVV.

This clone was recorded once. The chain combines TRBV6-1 with TRBJ2-2; 15 bases are shared with TRBD2. J was trimmed by 7 bases and V by 1 base; bases with no gene match: 7. The CDR3 has 18 residues. Germline-derived CDR1 and CDR2 are MNHNS and SASEGT. DNA of the CDR3: TGTGCCAGCAGTGAAGGGGGACTAGCGGGAGGTCGCTACGGGGAGCTGTTTTTT. It codes for CASSEGGLAGGRYGELFF.